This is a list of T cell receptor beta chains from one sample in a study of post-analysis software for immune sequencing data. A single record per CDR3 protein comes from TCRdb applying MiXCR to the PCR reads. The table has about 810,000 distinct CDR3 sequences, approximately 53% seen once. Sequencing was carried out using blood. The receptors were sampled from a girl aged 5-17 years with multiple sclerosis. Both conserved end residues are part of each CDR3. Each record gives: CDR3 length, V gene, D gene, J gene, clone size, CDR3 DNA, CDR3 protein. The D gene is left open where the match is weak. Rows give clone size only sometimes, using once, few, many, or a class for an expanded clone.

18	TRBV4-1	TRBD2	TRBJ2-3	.	TGCGCCAGCAGCCAAGATAGGCTAGCGGGAGGCTACACAGATACGCAGTATTTT	CASSQDRLAGGYTDTQYF
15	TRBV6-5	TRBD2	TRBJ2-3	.	TGTGCCAGCAGTTACTCGCCGGGGGGAGTGGATACGCAGTATTTT	CASSYSPGGVDTQYF
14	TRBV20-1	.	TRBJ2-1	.	TGCAGTGCGGGACGGGGAAGGTCCTACAATGAGCAGTTCTTC	CSAGRGRSYNEQFF
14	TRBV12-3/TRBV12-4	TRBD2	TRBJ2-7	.	TGTGCCAGCAGTATAGCGGGAGGTTCCTACGAGCAGTACTTC	CASSIAGGSYEQYF
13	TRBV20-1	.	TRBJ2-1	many	TGCAGTGCCACCCCCTTTTCCGGCAATGAGCAGTTCTTC	CSATPFSGNEQFF
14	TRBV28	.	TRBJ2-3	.	TGTGCCAGCAGTCCCCTACTACGTTTAGATACGCAGTATTTT	CASSPLLRLDTQYF
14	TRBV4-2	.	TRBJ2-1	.	TGTGCCAGCAGCCAAGGAGCAGATTACAATGAGCAGTTCTTC	CASSQGADYNEQFF
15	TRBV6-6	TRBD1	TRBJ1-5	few	TGTGCCAGCAGTCCTCGGGGACAGGATAATCAGCCCCAGCATTTT	CASSPRGQDNQPQHF
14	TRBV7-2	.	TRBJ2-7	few	TGTGCCAGCAGCTTAGTAGAGGGGCCGCCGTCCCAGTACTTC	CASSLVEGPPSQYF
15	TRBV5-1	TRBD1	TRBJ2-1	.	TGCGCCAGCAGCTGGGGGGACAGGATTGGCAATGAGCAGTTCTTC	CASSWGDRIGNEQFF
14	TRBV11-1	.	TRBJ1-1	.	TGTGCCAGCAGCTCTCGGGTCTTGAACACTGAAGCTTTCTTT	CASSSRVLNTEAFF
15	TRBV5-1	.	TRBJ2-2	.	TGCGCCAGCAGCGTGGGGACGGTGAACACCGGGGAGCTGTTTTTT	CASSVGTVNTGELFF
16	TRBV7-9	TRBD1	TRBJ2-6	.	TGTGCCAGCAGCTCCTTCAGGGGGCCTGGGGCCAACGTCCTGACTTTC	CASSSFRGPGANVLTF
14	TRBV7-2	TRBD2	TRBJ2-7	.	TGTGCCAGCAGCTATCTAGCGGGAGGCGGCGAGCAGTACTTC	CASSYLAGGGEQYF
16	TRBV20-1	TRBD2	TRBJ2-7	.	TGCAGTGCTAGAGATGGAAGCGGGGGCGCTCCCTACGAGCAGTACTTC	CSARDGSGGAPYEQYF
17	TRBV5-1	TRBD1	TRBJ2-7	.	TGCGCCAGCAGCCTCTACTACAGGGGAGCAGGAACCTACGGGCAGTACTTC	CASSLYYRGAGTYGQYF
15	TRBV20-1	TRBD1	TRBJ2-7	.	TGCAGTGCTAGGCACTGGACAGGGGGCACCTACGAGCAGTACTTC	CSARHWTGGTYEQYF
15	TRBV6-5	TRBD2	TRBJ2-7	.	TGTGCCAGCAGTTACTTAGCGGGAGGGCCCCACGAGCAGTACTTC	CASSYLAGGPHEQYF
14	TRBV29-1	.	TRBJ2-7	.	TGCAGCGTAGCGACATGGAGGGTAACCTACGAGCAGTACTTC	CSVATWRVTYEQYF
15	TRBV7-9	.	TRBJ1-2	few	TGTGCCAGCAGCTTAGCAGCCACCATAGGGGATGGCTACACCTTC	CASSLAATIGDGYTF
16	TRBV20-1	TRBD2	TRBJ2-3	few	TGCAGTGCTAGAGATGTGAAGCGGGGGGACACAGATACGCAGTATTTT	CSARDVKRGDTDTQYF
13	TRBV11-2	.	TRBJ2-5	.	TGTGCCAGCAGCTTAGAGGGGGCCAGTACCCAGTACTTC	CASSLEGASTQYF
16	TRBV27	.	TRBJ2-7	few	TGTGCCAGCAGTTTATTGGGCCAGTCTAGAGGACACGAGCAGTACTTC	CASSLLGQSRGHEQYF